The T cell receptor beta chain under discussion was sequenced for a study of cytomegalovirus exposure and HLA in healthy donors. At the level of the study: Samples from HLA-typed donors yielded some 85 million unique TCRs in an early data release.

About this clone: What it binds is not known.

Germline assignment: CDR1 LNHDA and CDR2 SQIVND (reference sequence). There are 14 residues in the CDR3. Trimming left V 7 bases short and J 6 bases short, with 18 bases between. The PCR employed 60 Vbeta primers together with 13 Jbeta primers. Clones were sequenced by immunoSEQ multiplex PCR, and TCRdb holds only the in-frame ones, with some missing. The sample yields approximately 210,000 clones, around 86% seen once. General study findings and limits: Later analysis indicated greater clonal expansion among HLA-associated TCR beta chains than among equally common other chains. HLA alleles showed associations with some 17,000 TCR beta sequences in a later analysis, at a 0.05 false discovery rate.

This cohort consisted of healthy bone marrow donors. This sequence originates from a woman between 18 and 30 years old in good health and CMV-seronegative. The specimen sequenced was PBMCs. This chain uses TRBV19 with TRBJ1-2, with TRBD1 as a possible D gene (5 bases). DNA of the CDR3: TGTGCCAGTATGGCCCCGGGGAGGGGTGATGGCTACACCTTC. Translating it yields CASMAPGRGDGYTF.